Below, 23 T cell receptor beta chains from the same sample are listed, as sequenced in a study of blood T cell repertoires in COVID-19. TCRdb's table, derived via immunoSEQ multiplex PCR, lists solely in-frame clones and lacks some. In the table there are around 150,000 clones, approximately 80% of which are singletons. The specimen was peripheral blood. Receptor source: a man aged 55-75 years with acute or convalescent COVID-19.

The rearrangement uses TRBV6-5 and TRBJ2-2; D gene uncertain. The CDR3 length is 12 residues. Trimming removed 5 bases at V and 7 bases at J, with 8 bases between. CDR1 is MNHEY and CDR2 is SVGAGI in the germline V gene. CDR3 region: CASSLTHGELFF. The DNA for the CDR3 is TGTGCCAGCAGTCTTACACACGGGGAGCTGTTTTTT.

A few counts support this clone. The V gene is TRBV24-1, the J gene TRBJ1-1, with a possible D match to TRBD1 (5 bases). Germline V gene data show CDR1 as KGHDR and CDR2 as SFDVKD. The V end was cut by 2 bases, the J end by 4 bases, with 7 bases between. The CDR3 is 13 residues long. CDR3 sequence (DNA): TGTGCCACCAGTGATTGGGGGGGCACTGAAGCTTTCTTT. Translated: CATSDWGGTEAFF.

The J gene is TRBJ2-6, the V gene TRBV27, with unresolved D. The CDR3 has 16 amino acids. V lost 0 bases to trimming and J lost 4 bases, with 10 bases between them. Germline CDR1 MNHEY, CDR2 SMNVEV (reference sequence). This chain's CDR3 is CASSLSPSGGANVLTF. The CDR3 DNA is TGTGCCAGCAGTTTATCGCCCAGTGGCGGGGCCAACGTCCTGACTTTC.

The gene calls are TRBV5-1 and TRBJ1-6; possibly TRBD1 for D (5 bases). The CDR3 totals 15 residues. V was clipped by 2 bases and J by 3 bases, with 9 bases between them. CDR1 is SGHRS, CDR2 YFSETQ, per germline. CDR3 loop: CASSFRAVYNSPLHF. CDR3 sequence (DNA): TGCGCCAGCAGCTTCAGGGCCGTCTATAATTCACCCCTCCACTTT.

This rearrangement joins TRBV11-3 to TRBJ2-1; tentatively, D is TRBD2 (6 bases). Deletions cut 4 bases from V and 7 bases from J, with 11 bases between. Germline V gene sequence: CDR1 SGHNT, CDR2 YENEEA. The CDR3 has 13 residues. The CDR3 DNA reads as TGTGCCAGCAGCTCAAGAGGAGGGAATGAGCAGTTCTTC. Residues: CASSSRGGNEQFF.

The sample holds a few counts of this clone. The chain is built from TRBV4-3 and TRBJ1-5, with a weak D call TRBD1 (5 bases). Between the trimmed V and J ends, which lost 0 bases and 4 bases, there was a span of 10 bases. The germline V gene has CDR1 LGHNA and CDR2 YSLEER. The CDR3 runs to 15 residues. CDR3: CASSQDWGGNQPQHF. The CDR3 DNA follows: TGCGCCAGCAGCCAAGATTGGGGGGGTAATCAGCCCCAGCATTTT.

J is TRBJ2-7 and V is TRBV6-2 or TRBV6-3; D possibly corresponds to TRBD2 (6 bases). CDR3 length equals 14 residues. V was shortened by 5 bases and J by 3 bases, with 14 bases between the two germline ends. Germline-derived CDR1 and CDR2 are MNHEY and SVGEGT. This CDR3 reads CASSEGLPYYEQYF. Written as DNA, the CDR3 is TGTGCCAGCAGTGAGGGACTCCCCTACTACGAGCAGTACTTC.

This clone has more than one count but fewer than ten. The chain couples TRBV4-1 to TRBJ2-1, with TRBD2 as a possible D gene (5 bases). The CDR3 runs to 15 residues. Trimming cost V 4 bases and J 4 bases, with 14 bases left between them. Germline CDR1 is MGHRA and CDR2 is YSYEKL. The CDR3 nucleotides are TGCGCCAGCAGCCCGCAGCGGCTCTATTACAATGAGCAGTTCTTC. Protein sequence: CASSPQRLYYNEQFF.

The V gene is TRBV19, the J gene TRBJ2-3; 7 bases match TRBD2. Germline V CDR1 and CDR2: LNHDA, SQIVND (reference sequence). There are 16 residues in the CDR3. V gave up 2 bases and J gave up 5 bases; unmatched junction bases: 10. CDR3 in amino acids: CASSIKGVPGGDTQYF. For the CDR3, the DNA is TGTGCCAGTAGTATAAAGGGTGTTCCGGGGGGAGATACGCAGTATTTT.

The V and J genes are TRBV10-2 and TRBJ1-1; D uncertain. The CDR3 contains 16 residues. Germline values: CDR1 WSHSY, CDR2 SAAADI. Trimming left V 2 bases short and J 1 base short, with 14 bases between. In DNA form, the CDR3 reads TGCGCCAGCAGTGAGAGCTCCCCCGGTAGGAACACTGAAGCTTTCTTT. Protein sequence: CASSESSPGRNTEAFF.

This clone has just one count. V is TRBV11-3 and J is TRBJ2-5; a weak D match, TRBD1 (7 bases). The V and J ends lost 5 bases and 2 bases respectively, with 15 bases between them. Germline CDR1 reads SGHNT; CDR2 reads YENEEA. This CDR3 has 15 residues. The CDR3 DNA reads TGTGCCAGCAGCGATCGGGGGACAGAACAAGAGACCCAGTACTTC. Translating gives CASSDRGTEQETQYF.

The gene calls are TRBV5-1 and TRBJ2-3, with 9 positions matching TRBD2. The V gene end was trimmed by 4 bases and the J gene end by 5 bases; junction bases not matched to a gene: 8. Germline-derived CDR1 and CDR2 are SGHRS and YFSETQ. The CDR3 spans 15 residues. Here the CDR3 reads CASSLSRGGQDTQYF. As DNA, the CDR3 is TGCGCCAGCAGCCTCTCGCGGGGGGGCCAAGATACGCAGTATTTT.

This sequence joins TRBV7-2 and TRBJ2-4; TRBD2 agrees at 7 bases. V was pared by 2 bases and J by 12 bases, with 7 bases of the junction left unmatched. The CDR3 extends over 13 amino acids. From germline, CDR1 is SGHTA and CDR2 FQGNSA. DNA of the CDR3: TGTGCCAGCAGCTTAAACCCGGGGACTACTCAGTACTTC. This encodes CASSLNPGTTQYF.

The rearrangement links TRBV18 to TRBJ2-3, with D unresolved. CDR3 size: 14 residues. The V end was cut by 6 bases, the J end by 2 bases, with 12 bases between. Germline V gives CDR1 KGHSH, CDR2 LQKENI. CDR3 region: CASSVGRSTDTQYF. DNA for the CDR3: TGTGCCAGCTCGGTCGGCAGGTCCACAGATACGCAGTATTTT.

V gene TRBV2 combines with J gene TRBJ2-7; D uncertain. The CDR3 consists of 10 residues. V shed 4 bases and J shed 6 bases, with 4 bases lying between them. Germline assignment: CDR1 SNHLY and CDR2 FYNNEI. CDR3: CASSASEQYF. The CDR3 DNA follows: TGTGCCAGCAGTGCATCCGAGCAGTACTTC.

The chain recombines TRBV7-3 with TRBJ1-1, with D possibly TRBD1 on 6 matching bases. The ends were cut back, 8 bases at V and 1 base at J, with 8 bases in the middle. Per the germline V gene, CDR1 is SGHTA and CDR2 is FQGTGA. The CDR3 has 12 amino acids. The CDR3 nucleotides read TGTGCCAGCCAGGGGAGGAACACTGAAGCTTTCTTT. This gives the protein CASQGRNTEAFF.

The rearrangement joins TRBV5-8 to TRBJ1-4, with 10 bases aligning to TRBD1. CDR1 is SGHTS and CDR2 is YDEGEE in the germline V gene. V lost 5 bases and J lost 8; bases outside the gene matches: 9. The CDR3 is made up of 15 amino acids. The CDR3 reads CASRLGTGVREKLFF. The CDR3 DNA is TGTGCCAGCAGGCTTGGGACAGGGGTAAGGGAAAAACTGTTTTTT.

This chain connects TRBV5-1 to TRBJ2-6, with TRBD1 matching over 11 bases. The CDR3 has 15 residues. The germline V gene encodes CDR1 SGHRS and CDR2 YFSETQ. V gave up 4 bases and J gave up 8 bases; unmatched junction bases: 5. The CDR3 coding sequence is TGCGCCAGCAGCATCGGACAGGGGGCGACCAACGTCCTGACTTTC. Protein product: CASSIGQGATNVLTF.

The chain couples TRBV19 to TRBJ1-6; possible D gene TRBD1, 5 bases. There are 13 residues in the CDR3. V lost 7 bases to trimming and J lost 5 bases, with 9 bases between them. Germline V gene sequence: CDR1 LNHDA, CDR2 SQIVND (reference sequence). CDR3 residues: CASNPRDNSPLHF. DNA of the CDR3: TGTGCCAGTAATCCCAGGGATAATTCACCCCTCCACTTT.

The V and J genes are TRBV3-1 (or the pseudogene TRBV3-2) and TRBJ2-7, with 7 bases identical to TRBD1. Germline-derived CDR1 and CDR2 are LGHDT and YNNKEL (reference sequence). J was trimmed by 6 bases and V by 2 bases; bases with no gene match: 10. CDR3 length: 15 amino acids. The CDR3 DNA reads TGTGCCAGCAGCCAAACGGAATCGACAGGGTCCGAGCAGTACTTC. The encoded protein is CASSQTESTGSEQYF.

J is TRBJ1-5 and V is TRBV5-6; possible D gene TRBD1, 5 bases. The V gene's germline CDR1 is SGHDT and CDR2 YYEEEE. The V end was cut by 0 bases, the J end by 3 bases, with 7 bases between. The CDR3 has 14 residues. As DNA, the CDR3 is TGTGCCAGCAGCTTGGGGACACACAATCAGCCCCAGCATTTT. This codes for CASSLGTHNQPQHF. Looking up the rest from reference TRBV5-6 and TRBJ1-5 gives the full variable domain: DAGVTQSPTHLIKTRGQQVTLRCSPKSGHDTVSWYQQALGQGPQFIFQYYEEEERQRGNFPDRFSGHQFPNYSSELNVNALLLGDSALYLCASSLGTHNQPQHFGDGTRLSIL.

The chain recombines TRBV19 with TRBJ2-7; unclear D gene. V was shortened by 3 bases and J by 2 bases, with 8 bases between the two germline ends. This CDR3 region has 13 residues. CDR1 and CDR2 (germline): LNHDA, SQIVND (reference sequence). This chain's CDR3 is CASSIARTYEQYF. The CDR3 DNA reads TGTGCCAGTAGTATTGCCAGGACCTACGAGCAGTACTTC.

V usage is TRBV7-9 and J usage is TRBJ2-5; a possible D gene is TRBD1 (6 bases). The CDR3 totals 15 residues. V lost 6 bases, J lost 1 base, and 15 bases lay in between. The germline CDR1 and CDR2 sequences are SEHNR and FQNEAQ (reference sequence). The CDR3 DNA reads as TGTGCCAGCAGGCCCCGATGGGACACCCAAGAGACCCAGTACTTC. This sequence encodes CASRPRWDTQETQYF.